This T cell receptor (beta chain) was identified in a study of early T cells in non-severe SARS-CoV-2 infection. The CDR3 is 15 amino acids. J lost 1 base, V lost 4 bases, and 3 bases had no gene match. The germline CDR1 and CDR2 sequences are MDHEN and SYDVKM. One entry per CDR3 protein results from TCRdb running MiXCR on the 5' RACE reads. The table lists more than 45,000 distinct CDR3 sequences, 7% to 8% of them singletons, with 3% to 4% in the top ten. This clonotype has a count of ten or more. The source of this sequence is an adult who was a healthcare worker with PCR-confirmed SARS-CoV-2 infection or an uninfected control (not recorded which). Sequencing was done on a sample of whole blood. This rearrangement joins TRBV28 to TRBJ2-5; 10 bases line up with TRBD2. The CDR3 coding sequence is TGTGCCAGCAGTTGGACTAGCGGTTTCCAAGAGACCCAGTACTTC. Translating it yields CASSWTSGFQETQYF.